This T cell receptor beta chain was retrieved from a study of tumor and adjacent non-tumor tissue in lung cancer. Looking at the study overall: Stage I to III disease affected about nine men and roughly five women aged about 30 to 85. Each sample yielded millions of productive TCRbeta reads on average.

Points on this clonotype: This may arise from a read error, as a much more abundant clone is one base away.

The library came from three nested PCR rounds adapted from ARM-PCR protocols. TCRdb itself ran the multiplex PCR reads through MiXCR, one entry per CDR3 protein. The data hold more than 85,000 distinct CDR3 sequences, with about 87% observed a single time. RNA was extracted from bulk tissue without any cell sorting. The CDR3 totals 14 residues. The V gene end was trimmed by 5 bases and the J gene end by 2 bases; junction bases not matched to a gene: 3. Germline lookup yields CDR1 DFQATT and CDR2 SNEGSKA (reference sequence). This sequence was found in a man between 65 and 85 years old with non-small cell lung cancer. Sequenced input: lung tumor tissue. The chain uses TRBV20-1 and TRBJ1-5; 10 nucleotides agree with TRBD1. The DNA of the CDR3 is TGCAGTGCTGGAGGGACAGGGGGCAATCAGCCCCAGCATTTT. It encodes CSAGGTGGNQPQHF.